This TCR beta chain was identified in a study of CD4 T cells in relation to SARS-CoV-2 and coronaviruses. The CDR3 contains 17 residues. CDR1 SGHVS and CDR2 FNYEAQ come from the germline V gene. Trimming at V came to 1 base and at J to 2 bases, leaving 4 bases not matched to a gene. The data were produced by immunoSEQ multiplex PCR, yet TCRdb's version contains in-frame clones alone and is incomplete. The sample shows 15,000 to 20,000 clones, over 70% of them seen only once. CD4+ T cells from unexposed donors were obtained before the COVID-19 pandemic (2011-2018). The cells were cultured for around ten days before CD4+ T cells were isolated. A remark on this clone: The antigen is unknown.

The receptor comes from a human donor in good health. The chain links TRBV7-6 to TRBJ2-1; 11 bases align to TRBD2. The specimen sequenced was CD4+ T cells from PBMCs, cultured in vitro. The CDR3 region has the DNA TGTGCCAGCAGCTTAGGGCTGACTAGCGGGACCTACAATGAGCAGTTCTTC. Translation: CASSLGLTSGTYNEQFF. The variable domain in full, completed from reference TRBV7-6 and TRBJ2-1, reads GAGVSQSPRYKVTKRGQDVALRCDPISGHVSLYWYRQALGQGPEFLTYFNYEAQQDKSGLPNDRFSAERPEGSISTLTIQRTEQRDSAMYRCASSLGLTSGTYNEQFFGPGTRLTVL.